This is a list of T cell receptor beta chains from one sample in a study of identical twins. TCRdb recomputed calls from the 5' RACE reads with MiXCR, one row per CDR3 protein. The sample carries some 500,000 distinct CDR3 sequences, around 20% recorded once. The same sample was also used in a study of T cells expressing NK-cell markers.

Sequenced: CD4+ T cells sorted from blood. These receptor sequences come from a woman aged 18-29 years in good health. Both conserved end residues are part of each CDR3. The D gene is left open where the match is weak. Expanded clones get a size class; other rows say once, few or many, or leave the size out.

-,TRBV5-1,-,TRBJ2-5,CASSAAMRWTQYF,TGCGCCAGCAGCGCCGCGATGAGGTGGACCCAGTACTTC
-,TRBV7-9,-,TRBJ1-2,CASSPAQAYGYTF,TGTGCCAGCAGCCCAGCCCAAGCCTATGGCTACACCTTC
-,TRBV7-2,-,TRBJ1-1,CASRQVFMNTEAFF,TGTGCCAGCAGGCAAGTCTTCATGAACACTGAAGCTTTCTTT
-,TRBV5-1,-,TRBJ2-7,CASSLWGGTYEQYF,TGCGCCAGCAGCTTGTGGGGCGGGACCTACGAGCAGTACTTC
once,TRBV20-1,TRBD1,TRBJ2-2,CSARTGQSNTGELFF,TGCAGTGCTAGAACGGGACAGTCTAACACCGGGGAGCTGTTTTTT
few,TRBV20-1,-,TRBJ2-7,CSAGTQGSEIYEQYF,TGCAGTGCTGGTACGCAGGGAAGTGAAATTTACGAGCAGTACTTC
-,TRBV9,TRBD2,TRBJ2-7,CASSGASGGSYEQYF,TGTGCCAGCAGCGGGGCGTCGGGGGGCTCCTACGAGCAGTACTTC
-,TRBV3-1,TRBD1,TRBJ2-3,CASSRTGFGDTQYF,TGTGCCAGCAGCCGGACAGGGTTTGGGGATACGCAGTATTTT
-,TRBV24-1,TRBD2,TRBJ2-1,CATRAGLANYNEQFF,TGTGCCACCAGAGCGGGACTAGCGAACTACAATGAGCAGTTCTTC
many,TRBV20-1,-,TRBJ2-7,CSASAGNEQYF,TGCAGTGCTAGTGCCGGTAACGAGCAGTACTTC
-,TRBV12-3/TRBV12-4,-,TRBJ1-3,CASSLALGERSGNTIYF,TGTGCCAGCAGTTTAGCGCTTGGGGAACGCTCTGGAAACACCATATATTTT
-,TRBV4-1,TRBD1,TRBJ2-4,CASSQLRQGNIQYF,TGCGCCAGCAGCCAATTGAGACAGGGAAACATTCAGTACTTC
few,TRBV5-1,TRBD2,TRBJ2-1,CASSPDRAGGSEQFF,TGCGCCAGCAGCCCGGACAGAGCGGGGGGGAGTGAGCAGTTCTTC
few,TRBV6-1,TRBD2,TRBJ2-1,CASRLAGGQGSYNEQFF,TGTGCCAGCAGGCTAGCGGGGGGGCAAGGGTCCTACAATGAGCAGTTCTTC